This T cell receptor beta chain is drawn from a study of cytomegalovirus exposure and HLA in healthy donors. The primer mix had 60 Vbeta and 13 Jbeta primers. The assay was immunoSEQ multiplex PCR, and TCRdb's table has in-frame clones only and misses some. The sample has about 120,000 clones, 83% seen once; the top ten hold 3.6%. Trimming took 0 bases from V and 2 from J; bases not matched to a gene: 4. This CDR3 is built from 16 residues. Germline V lookup: CDR1 LNHDA, CDR2 SQIVND (reference sequence). The chain uses TRBV19 and TRBJ2-3; 8 bases map to TRBD1. The sample was PBMCs. This clonotype was sampled from a woman aged 40 to 50 in good health and CMV-seropositive. CDR3 region: CASSIDTGGDTDTQYF. Written as DNA, the CDR3 is TGTGCCAGTAGTATAGATACAGGGGGTGACACAGATACGCAGTATTTT.